The 20 T cell receptor beta chains listed next were all sequenced from one sample in a study of blood T cell repertoires in COVID-19. The data were produced by immunoSEQ multiplex PCR, yet TCRdb's version contains in-frame clones alone and is incomplete. The profile covers hundreds of thousands of clones, with 87% appearing a single time and just under 3% taken by the ten largest. Sequencing was performed on PBMCs or T cells enriched from blood (not recorded which). The receptors derive from a woman in her thirties who had recovered from COVID-19.

As DNA, the CDR3 is TGTGCCTGGAGCCGGACAGGAGCTAACTATGGCTACACCTTC. Residues: CAWSRTGANYGYTF. This chain connects TRBV30 to TRBJ1-2, with 7 bases lining up with TRBD1. The germline V gene has CDR1 GTSNPN and CDR2 SVGIG (reference sequence). This CDR3 has 14 amino acids. J was trimmed by 0 bases and V by 3 bases; bases with no gene match: 4.

The J gene is TRBJ2-7, the V gene TRBV7-2, with a weak D call TRBD2 (5 bases). This CDR3 comprises 14 residues. Germline V lookup: CDR1 SGHTA, CDR2 FQGNSA. V lost 3 bases and J 5 bases, leaving 14 bases between the germline ends. The CDR3 bases are TGTGCCAGCAGCTTCCCAGCGGATCACCACGAGCAGTACTTC. Translation gives CASSFPADHHEQYF.

The rearrangement joins TRBV5-1 to TRBJ2-5; D possibly corresponds to TRBD2 (5 bases). This CDR3 contains 14 residues. Trimming left V 3 bases short and J 5 bases short, with 14 bases between. Germline lookup yields CDR1 SGHRS and CDR2 YFSETQ. The CDR3 loop reads CASSYSNSEETQYF. CDR3 sequence (DNA): TGCGCCAGCAGCTACTCTAATAGCGAGGAGACCCAGTACTTC.

V and J are TRBV2 and TRBJ1-1; D unclear. The length of the CDR3 is 13 residues. The V and J ends lost 7 bases and 1 base respectively, with 10 bases between them. Germline V gene sequence: CDR1 SNHLY, CDR2 FYNNEI. The CDR3 DNA reads as TGTGCCAGCATAGAGATTAAGAACACTGAAGCTTTCTTT. It is translated as CASIEIKNTEAFF.

This clone was found once. V and J are TRBV9 and TRBJ1-2; D is possibly TRBD1 (5 bases). Germline lookup yields CDR1 SGDLS and CDR2 YYNGEE. The CDR3 consists of 16 residues. The ends were cut back, 3 bases at V and 3 bases at J, with 18 bases in the middle. CDR3 sequence reads: CASSDTSGLADYGYTF. The CDR3 nucleotides read TGTGCCAGCAGCGACACCTCAGGGTTAGCCGACTATGGCTACACCTTC.

This clone has only one observation. The rearrangement links TRBV5-1 to TRBJ1-1, with D uncertain. Germline V lookup: CDR1 SGHRS, CDR2 YFSETQ. V lost 0 bases, J lost 1 base, and 4 bases lay in between. The CDR3 has 13 residues. The CDR3, as DNA: TGCGCCAGCAGCTTGGACACGAACACTGAAGCTTTCTTT. Translating gives CASSLDTNTEAFF.

Comment on this clone: This sample also contains other DNA sequences that code for the same CDR3. The chain carries TRBV29-1 and TRBJ1-2, with 8 positions matching TRBD1. This CDR3 region has 11 residues. Germline V gives CDR1 SQVTM, CDR2 ANQGSEA. Trimming took 6 bases from V and 3 from J; bases not matched to a gene: 0. CDR3 residues: CSVGQDYGYTF. Written as DNA, the CDR3 is TGCAGCGTGGGACAGGACTATGGCTACACCTTC. The full variable domain, rest sourced from reference TRBV29-1 and TRBJ1-2, is SAVISQKPSRDICQRGTSLTIQCQVDSQVTMMFWYRQQPGQSLTLIATANQGSEATYESGFVIDKFPISRPNLTFSTLTVSNMSPEDSSIYLCSVGQDYGYTFGSGTRLTVV.

This chain links TRBV9 with TRBJ1-2, with D tentatively TRBD1 (6 bases). The CDR3 covers 13 residues. Germline V gives CDR1 SGDLS, CDR2 YYNGEE. V gave up 3 bases and J gave up 5 bases, with 11 bases separating them. CDR3 nucleotides: TGTGCCAGCAGCGGGGCGGGGGCATATGGCTACACCTTC. Translated: CASSGAGAYGYTF.

In the case of this clone: Distinct nucleotide sequences in the sample also encode this CDR3. The V gene is TRBV2, the J gene TRBJ1-2; D uncertain. Germline V gene data show CDR1 as SNHLY and CDR2 as FYNNEI. The V end was cut by 2 bases, the J end by 2 bases, with 3 bases between. The CDR3 loop spans 12 amino acids. This CDR3 reads CASSEQNYGYTF. The DNA of the CDR3 is TGTGCCAGCAGTGAACAAAACTATGGCTACACCTTC.

The genes are TRBV7-9 and TRBJ1-5, with 8 positions matching TRBD1. Germline V CDR1 and CDR2: SEHNR, FQNEAQ (reference sequence). Losses at the gene ends were 6 bases for V and 1 base for J; bases not matched to a gene: 8. The CDR3 has 16 amino acids. CDR3 nucleotides: TGTGCCAGCAGTCACATGGACAGGGAGAGCAATCAGCCCCAGCATTTT. Translation: CASSHMDRESNQPQHF.

This chain links TRBV11-2 with TRBJ2-6; 8 nucleotides align to TRBD1. CDR3 length: 18 amino acids. Trimming at V came to 6 bases and at J to 0 bases, leaving 10 bases not matched to a gene. Germline V CDR1 and CDR2: SGHAT, FQNNGV. CDR3 amino acids: CASRTGQGLYSGANVLTF. CDR3 DNA sequence: TGTGCCAGCAGAACAGGACAGGGCCTTTACTCTGGGGCCAACGTCCTGACTTTC.

The chain employs TRBV7-2 and TRBJ1-3; 7 bases align to TRBD1. This CDR3 has 14 residues. The germline gives CDR1 SGHTA, CDR2 FQGNSA. V lost 2 bases to trimming and J lost 3 bases; unmatched junction nucleotides: 1. The CDR3, as DNA: TGTGCCAGCAGCTTAACAGGGGTTGGAAACACCATATATTTT. Translated: CASSLTGVGNTIYF.

The chain has TRBV6-1 and TRBJ2-1, with D perhaps matching TRBD2 (6 bases). Trimming shortened V by 0 bases and J by 6 bases, and 15 bases separated the two germline ends. The V gene's germline CDR1 is MNHNS and CDR2 SASEGT. The CDR3 is made up of 16 amino acids. The CDR3 is CASSEANREWFNEQFF. In DNA, the CDR3 is TGTGCCAGCAGTGAAGCGAACCGGGAGTGGTTCAATGAGCAGTTCTTC.

This clone was found a few times. V and J are TRBV28 and TRBJ2-1; 14 nucleotides line up with TRBD2. V shed 3 bases and J 2 bases; nucleotides not matched to a gene: 18. Per the germline V gene, CDR1 is MDHEN and CDR2 is SYDVKM. The CDR3 length is 22 residues. CDR3 region: CASSFGQDKTSGRAFTYNEQFF. CDR3 DNA sequence: TGTGCCAGCAGTTTCGGACAGGATAAGACTAGCGGGAGGGCCTTCACCTACAATGAGCAGTTCTTC. The full variable domain, in which reference TRBV28 and TRBJ2-1 provide the parts outside the CDR3, is DVKVTQSSRYLVKRTGEKVFLECVQDMDHENMFWYRQDPGLGLRLIYFSYDVKMKEKGDIPEGYSVSREKKERFSLILESASTNQTSMYLCASSFGQDKTSGRAFTYNEQFFGPGTRLTVL.

The genes are TRBV2 and TRBJ1-5; no clear D gene. CDR3 length: 12 residues. CDR1 and CDR2 from the germline V gene are SNHLY and FYNNEI. V lost 6 bases and J lost 7, with 10 bases in between. CDR3 residues: CASRFRGQPQHF. CDR3 sequence (DNA): TGTGCCAGCAGATTCCGAGGCCAGCCCCAGCATTTT.

The chain couples TRBV27 to TRBJ1-4; D ambiguous. CDR3 length: 14 residues. Deletions cut 3 bases from V and 7 bases from J, with 12 bases between. Germline loops: CDR1 MNHEY, CDR2 SMNVEV (reference sequence). The CDR3 bases are TGTGCCAGCAGTTTTTTGAGTTCGGGTGAAAAACTGTTTTTT. Translation: CASSFLSSGEKLFF.

Worth noting for this clone: Distinct nucleotide sequences in the sample also encode this CDR3. J is TRBJ1-5 and V is TRBV19; no clear D. V dropped 3 bases and J dropped 1 base, with 7 bases sitting between them. In germline, CDR1 is LNHDA, CDR2 SQIVND (reference sequence). There are 14 residues in the CDR3. The CDR3 nucleotides read TGTGCCAGTAGTATTTCTCTGAGCAATCAGCCCCAGCATTTT. Residues: CASSISLSNQPQHF.

For this clone: Additional DNA sequences in this sample encode the identical CDR3. The V gene is TRBV5-1, the J gene TRBJ2-4; perhaps TRBD2 as D (5 bases). The V gene's germline CDR1 is SGHRS and CDR2 YFSETQ. The CDR3 has 14 amino acids. V lost 4 bases and J lost 1, with 9 bases in between. CDR3 amino acids: CASSPRGAKNIQYF. The CDR3 region has the DNA TGCGCCAGCAGCCCTCGAGGGGCCAAAAACATTCAGTACTTC.

The rearrangement joins TRBV2 to TRBJ2-5, with D maybe TRBD1 (6 bases). V dropped 6 bases and J dropped 5 bases, with 22 bases sitting between them. This CDR3 spans 16 amino acids. CDR1 SNHLY and CDR2 FYNNEI come from the germline V gene. The CDR3 DNA reads TGTGCCAGCAGCCCGGGACACACGAGGTCTCGGGAGACCCAGTACTTC. Amino acid sequence: CASSPGHTRSRETQYF.

CDR3 DNA sequence: TGTGCCACCAGTGATTCAAGGACTAGCGGGTTCGACACCGGGGAGCTGTTTTTT. Translating gives CATSDSRTSGFDTGELFF. This chain links TRBV24-1 with TRBJ2-2; 11 bases line up with TRBD2. CDR3 length equals 18 residues. V lost 2 bases to trimming and J lost 3 bases; unmatched junction nucleotides: 7. Germline loops: CDR1 KGHDR, CDR2 SFDVKD.